Here is one TCR beta chain with its context. PCR involved 60 Vbeta and 13 Jbeta primers. Assay: immunoSEQ multiplex PCR; the TCRdb copy retains only in-frame clones and omits some. The sample has about 150,000 clones; roughly 80% are singletons. This record belongs to a study of cytomegalovirus exposure and HLA in healthy donors. V trimming: 5 bases; J trimming: 0 bases; junction bases outside the gene matches: 5. Germline V gene data show CDR1 as SEHNR and CDR2 as FQNEAQ (reference sequence). The CDR3 is 15 residues long. This chain joins TRBV7-9 and TRBJ2-7, with 9 bases identical to TRBD1. The specimen was PBMCs. This TCR was recovered from a male donor in good health and CMV-seronegative. The CDR3 bases are TGTGCCAGCAGCCCGGGGACAGGGAGCTCCTACGAGCAGTACTTC. Translation: CASSPGTGSSYEQYF.